Sequencing of this TCR beta chain was carried out in a study of lymphopenia after photon versus proton radiotherapy. Sequencing was performed with immunoSEQ multiplex PCR; in TCRdb, only in-frame clones are kept and a portion is missing. The table lists 45,000 to 65,000 clones, around four fifths of them singletons. V was cut by 4 bases and J by 3 bases, with 16 bases left in between. The CDR3 length is 16 residues. Germline CDR1 and CDR2: LNHDA and SQIVND (reference sequence). This receptor was taken from a man aged 50-60 years with gastric cancer. Sequenced material: peripheral blood, taken from a patient treated with photon-based radiotherapy. The rearrangement uses TRBV19 and TRBJ2-1; D possibly corresponds to TRBD1 (6 bases). The CDR3 sequence is CASSTHRVKGYNEQFF. The CDR3 bases are TGTGCCAGTAGTACCCACAGGGTTAAGGGCTACAATGAGCAGTTCTTC.